The 20 T cell receptor beta chains below were found in one sample sequenced in a study of Ad26.COV2.S vaccination and SARS-CoV-2 variants. The treatment was: about 20 received Ad26.COV2.S at low or high dose, single or two shots; about five received placebo; per-sample allocation not given. Day 63 after the first injection of vaccine or placebo was the sampling time. Sequencing was performed with immunoSEQ multiplex PCR; in TCRdb, only in-frame clones are kept and a portion is missing. This table holds hundreds of thousands of clones, around 92% found once. This specimen consisted of peripheral blood, obtained in a trial of Ad26.COV2.S vaccine versus placebo. The receptors shown here come from a person aged 18-60 years who received the Ad26.COV2.S COVID-19 vaccine or a placebo.

This chain joins TRBV29-1 and TRBJ2-1, with TRBD2 matching over 8 bases. V was pared by 6 bases and J by 10 bases, with 14 bases of the junction left unmatched. CDR3 length equals 14 residues. Germline CDR1 reads SQVTM; CDR2 reads ANQGSEA. The CDR3 is CSVSAGGPEGEQFF. As DNA, the CDR3 is TGCAGCGTGTCCGCGGGGGGCCCGGAGGGGGAGCAGTTCTTC.

About this clone itself: Other DNA sequences in the same sample also yield this CDR3. This chain joins TRBV15 and TRBJ2-7; 7 positions match TRBD2. The length of the CDR3 is 15 residues. CDR1 and CDR2 (germline): LNHNV, YYDKDF (reference sequence). Germline trimming cut 0 bases from V and 1 base from J; bases unmatched to any gene: 3. In DNA, the CDR3 is TGTGCCACCAGCAGAGATCCGGGACTATCCTACGAGCAGTACTTC. Translation: CATSRDPGLSYEQYF. Filled out from reference TRBV15 and TRBJ2-7, the complete variable domain reads DAMVIQNPRYQVTQFGKPVTLSCSQTLNHNVMYWYQQKSSQAPKLLFHYYDKDFNNEADTPDNFQSRRPNTSFCFLDIRSPGLGDTAMYLCATSRDPGLSYEQYFGPGTRLTVT.

This clone was detected once. CDR3 sequence (DNA): TGTGCCAGTAGTCTCGGTTTATCGGATACGCAGTATTTT. It yields the protein CASSLGLSDTQYF. The rearrangement uses TRBV19 and TRBJ2-3; unclear D gene. Germline CDR1 reads LNHDA; CDR2 reads SQIVND (reference sequence). The ends were cut back, 5 bases at V and 6 bases at J, with 12 bases in the middle. The CDR3 sequence is 13 residues long.

The chain couples TRBV2 to TRBJ1-2; 7 bases line up with TRBD1. The CDR3 extends over 15 amino acids. The ends lost 3 bases at V and 4 bases at J; junction bases unmatched: 8. The germline CDR1 and CDR2 sequences are SNHLY and FYNNEI. CDR3 loop: CASSDQGVEAYGYTF. DNA of the CDR3: TGTGCCAGCAGTGATCAGGGGGTGGAAGCCTATGGCTACACCTTC.

The chain couples TRBV21-1 to TRBJ2-7; TRBD1, the D gene given by the table, was not confirmed from the DNA. TRBV21-1 is given as a pseudogene. The CDR3 runs 13 residues. The CDR3 DNA reads as TGTGCCAGCGGGCCGAGCCAGGACTACGAGCAGTACTTC. The encoded protein is CASGPSQDYEQYF.

V usage is TRBV29-1 and J usage is TRBJ2-1; 8 positions match TRBD2. Germline lookup yields CDR1 SQVTM and CDR2 ANQGSEA. The CDR3 runs to 16 residues. Trimming removed 4 bases from V and 5 bases from J; junction bases left unmatched: 13. DNA of the CDR3: TGCAGCGTTGGGCTAGCGGGCCTCCCGGGGGACAATGAGCAGTTCTTC. Translation gives CSVGLAGLPGDNEQFF.

V gene TRBV7-2 combines with J gene TRBJ2-5; no clear D gene. Germline V gene sequence: CDR1 SGHTA, CDR2 FQGNSA. The CDR3 consists of 15 residues. V dropped 3 bases and J dropped 0 bases, with 11 bases sitting between them. The CDR3 sequence: CASSFGAPYQETQYF. CDR3 nucleotide sequence: TGTGCCAGCAGCTTCGGAGCCCCGTACCAAGAGACCCAGTACTTC.

The chain has TRBV12-5 and TRBJ2-3; tentative D call: TRBD2 (5 bases). From germline, CDR1 is LGHNT and CDR2 FRNRAP. Trimming took off 6 bases at V and 4 bases at J, with 17 bases between the two ends. The CDR3 runs 15 residues. CDR3 DNA: TGTGCTAGTGGAAAGAGAGGAGGAGATCCAGATACGCAGTATTTT. It yields the protein CASGKRGGDPDTQYF.

V usage is TRBV7-2 and J usage is TRBJ2-2; the match to TRBD2 covers 12 bases. The CDR3 length is 15 residues. Germline lookup yields CDR1 SGHTA and CDR2 FQGNSA. Trimming took 5 bases from V and 9 from J; bases not matched to a gene: 7. The CDR3 coding sequence is TGTGCCAGCAGCGCCAGACTAGCGGGGGACCGGGAGCTGTTTTTT. It yields the protein CASSARLAGDRELFF.

The chain joins TRBV11-2 to TRBJ1-2; possibly TRBD1 for D (5 bases). The V and J ends lost 7 bases and 7 bases respectively, with 13 bases between them. Germline values: CDR1 SGHAT, CDR2 FQNNGV. CDR3 size: 12 residues. The CDR3 spells CASTQRGLGYTF. CDR3 nucleotide sequence: TGTGCCAGCACCCAACGGGGCCTTGGCTACACCTTC.

This clone appeared once. The V gene is TRBV10-3, the J gene TRBJ1-5; tentative D call: TRBD1 (6 bases). Trimming took 0 bases from V and 6 from J, leaving 12 bases between them. This CDR3 spans 15 amino acids. CDR1 is ENHRY, CDR2 SYGVKD, per germline. CDR3 DNA: TGTGCCATCAGTGAGTCGCCAGGGGTGGGTCAGCCCCAGCATTTT. The encoded protein is CAISESPGVGQPQHF.

This clone is a singleton in its sample. The chain uses TRBV29-1 and TRBJ2-5; D gene uncertain. The V end lost 7 bases, the J end lost 4 bases, and 16 bases lay between the germline ends. There are 13 residues in the CDR3. Germline V gene data show CDR1 as SQVTM and CDR2 as ANQGSEA. The DNA for the CDR3 is TGCAGCGGGGGATTCCTAGGGCGAGAGACCCAGTACTTC. Translated: CSGGFLGRETQYF.

J is TRBJ1-6 and V is TRBV13; a weak D match, TRBD1 (5 bases). Deletions cut 5 bases from V and 7 bases from J, with 12 bases between. Germline CDR1 and CDR2: PRHDT and FYEKMQ (reference sequence). This CDR3 is built from 14 residues. CDR3: CASSGASPNSPLHF. The CDR3 DNA follows: TGTGCCAGCAGCGGGGCCAGCCCCAATTCACCCCTCCACTTT.

The rearrangement uses TRBV19 and TRBJ1-5; no reliable D call. V dropped 7 bases and J dropped 3 bases, with 13 bases sitting between them. Germline V gene sequence: CDR1 LNHDA, CDR2 SQIVND (reference sequence). The CDR3 has 14 amino acids. In DNA, the CDR3 is TGTGCCAGTAACCACCCCAGCGCCAATCAGCCCCAGCATTTT. Residues: CASNHPSANQPQHF.

This clone was detected a few times. This chain joins TRBV6-2 or TRBV6-3 and TRBJ1-1, with a possible D match to TRBD1 (6 bases). The CDR3 has 12 amino acids. V was pared by 5 bases and J by 8 bases, with 12 bases between. The germline gives CDR1 MNHEY, CDR2 SVGEGT. In DNA, the CDR3 is TGTGCCAGCAGTAGGGGGGAGCGGGAAGCTTTCTTT. The encoded protein is CASSRGEREAFF.

The V call is TRBV6-5, the J call TRBJ1-1, with TRBD1 matching over 7 bases. This CDR3 has 13 residues. V lost 2 bases and J lost 8; bases outside the gene matches: 5. Germline-derived CDR1 and CDR2 are MNHEY and SVGAGI. The CDR3 sequence: CASSYHRQGEAFF. In DNA form, the CDR3 reads TGTGCCAGCAGTTACCACAGACAGGGAGAAGCTTTCTTT.

The rearrangement links TRBV3-1 (or the pseudogene TRBV3-2) to TRBJ1-2, with no clear D. CDR1 and CDR2 (germline): LGHDT, YNNKEL (reference sequence). V was cut by 0 bases and J by 3 bases, with 14 bases left in between. The CDR3 has 16 residues. CDR3 in amino acids: CASSQDWRGRDYGYTF. CDR3 in DNA: TGTGCCAGCAGCCAAGATTGGCGGGGAAGGGACTATGGCTACACCTTC.

Worth noting for this clone: The identical CDR3 is also encoded by other nucleotide sequences in the sample. This chain connects TRBV7-2 to TRBJ1-4; 7 bases fit TRBD1. This CDR3 is built from 14 residues. After removal of 1 base from V and 8 bases from J, the junction contained 4 bases not matched to a gene. CDR1 is SGHTA and CDR2 is FQGNSA in the germline V gene. The CDR3 sequence is CASSLGQGGEKLFF. The CDR3 DNA reads TGTGCCAGCAGCTTAGGGCAGGGGGGAGAAAAACTGTTTTTT.

The chain uses TRBV19 and TRBJ2-3, with a weak D call TRBD1 (5 bases). Germline lookup yields CDR1 LNHDA and CDR2 SQIVND (reference sequence). The CDR3 is 13 amino acids. V lost 6 bases to trimming and J lost 3 bases, with 10 bases between them. The CDR3 DNA is TGTGCCAGTAGCCCCGACAGAACAGATACGCAGTATTTT. Translating it yields CASSPDRTDTQYF.

Details on this clone: One end of the junction fails to match germline, which may point to a read error. This sequence joins TRBV6-6 and TRBJ1-2, with a tentative D call TRBD1 (5 bases). This CDR3 is built from 8 residues. CDR1 is MNHNY, CDR2 SVGAGI, per germline (reference sequence). DNA of the CDR3: TGTGCCAGCGGGGGGGGAGGATTC. It yields the protein CASGGGGF.